These 32 T cell receptor beta chains were sequenced from one sample in a study of cytomegalovirus exposure and HLA in healthy donors (dated by TCRdb to the late 2010s). Library method: the immunoSEQ multiplex PCR assay. For the multiplex PCR, a mixture combining 60 forward primers for TCR Vbeta segments and 13 reverse primers for TCR Jbeta segments was used. As stored in TCRdb, this immuneACCESS dataset retains in-frame rearrangements with V and J assigned. A fraction of the clones does not appear; measured against another copy, unresolved V genes explain less than half of the discrepancy, and the remainder lacks a known reason. The sample table records more than 140,000 clones; over 75% of these occur just once. Of the sample, 5.5% to 6% falls within the top ten clones. Sequenced input: PBMCs. The source of these receptors is a man younger than 40 in good health and CMV-seropositive.

V usage is TRBV6-5 and J usage is TRBJ1-5, with 7 nucleotides matching TRBD1. CDR1 and CDR2 from the germline V gene are MNHEY and SVGAGI. J lost 6 bases, V lost 8 bases, and 10 bases had no gene match. The CDR3 runs to 14 residues. CDR3 sequence reads: CASVQGTSSQPQHF. CDR3 nucleotides: TGTGCCAGCGTACAGGGGACCTCGAGTCAGCCCCAGCATTTT.

This chain links TRBV6-5 with TRBJ1-4, with 7 bases aligning to TRBD1. V dropped 3 bases and J dropped 13; count of bases not matched to a gene: 14. This CDR3 spans 15 amino acids. Germline V lookup: CDR1 MNHEY, CDR2 SVGAGI. The CDR3: CASSYRGTEGSGLFF. CDR3 bases: TGTGCCAGCAGTTATCGCGGGACAGAAGGGTCGGGACTGTTTTTT.

The chain uses TRBV15 and TRBJ1-5; D may be TRBD1 (5 bases). V was clipped by 1 base and J by 4 bases, with 11 bases between them. The CDR3 runs to 15 residues. Germline lookup yields CDR1 LNHNV and CDR2 YYDKDF (reference sequence). The CDR3 is CATSRGTNRNQPQHF. CDR3 bases: TGTGCCACCAGCAGAGGGACAAACAGGAATCAGCCCCAGCATTTT.

This clone was seen a handful of times. The J gene is TRBJ2-1, the V gene TRBV6-4, with TRBD2 identical over 14 bases. Germline values: CDR1 MRHNA, CDR2 SNTAGT. With V trimmed by 0 bases and J by 8 bases, 6 bases remained unmatched. The CDR3 consists of 17 residues. In DNA form, the CDR3 reads TGTGCCAGCAGTGACTCGACTAGCGGGGGGGGAAAGGATGAGCAGTTCTTC. It encodes CASSDSTSGGGKDEQFF.

This sequence joins TRBV7-2 and TRBJ2-5; 8 nucleotides agree with TRBD2. The DNA end is a closer match to TRBJ2-7, so the J assignment may be wrong. Per the germline V gene, CDR1 is SGHTA and CDR2 is FQGNSA. The CDR3 loop spans 15 amino acids. This CDR3 is CASSTVAGSQYEQYF. In DNA, the CDR3 is TGTGCCAGCTCTACGGTAGCGGGGAGCCAGTACGAGCAGTACTTC.

The V gene is TRBV7-2, the J gene TRBJ1-3; 7 bases agree with TRBD1. The CDR3 runs to 15 residues. V was pared by 3 bases and J by 1 base, with 3 bases of the junction left unmatched. Germline loops: CDR1 SGHTA, CDR2 FQGNSA. CDR3 sequence (DNA): TGTGCCAGCAGCTTCACAGGGGTTTCTGGAAACACCATATATTTT. This sequence encodes CASSFTGVSGNTIYF. Using reference TRBV7-2 and TRBJ1-3 for the parts outside the CDR3, the full variable domain is GAGVSQSPSNKVTEKGKDVELRCDPISGHTALYWYRQSLGQGLEFLIYFQGNSAPDKSGLPSDRFSAERTGGSVSTLTIQRTQQEDSAVYLCASSFTGVSGNTIYFGEGSWLTVV.

The CDR3, as DNA: TGTGCCAGCAGCGTGAGTGCCCTGATGGATTCACCCCTCCACTTT. Its protein is CASSVSALMDSPLHF. This sequence joins TRBV7-8 and TRBJ1-6; D call uncertain. The CDR3 contains 15 residues. The V gene's germline CDR1 is SGHVS and CDR2 FQNEAQ. V lost 5 bases and J 8 bases, leaving 16 bases between the germline ends. Combining the CDR3 with reference TRBV7-8 and TRBJ1-6 gives the whole variable domain GAGVSQSPRYKVAKRGQDVALRCDPISGHVSLFWYQQALGQGPEFLTYFQNEAQLDKSGLPSDRFFAERPEGSVSTLKIQRTQQEDSAVYLCASSVSALMDSPLHFGNGTRLTVT.

Only one count was recorded for this clone. This chain joins TRBV6-6 and TRBJ2-1; 8 bases fit TRBD1. The length of the CDR3 is 15 residues. Per germline, CDR1 MNHNY and CDR2 SVGAGI (reference sequence). Unmatched junction bases numbered 9, after V lost 7 bases and J lost 4 bases. In nucleotides, the CDR3 is TGTGCCAGCACTATTACCGGGACAGGATACAATGAGCAGTTCTTC. Residues: CASTITGTGYNEQFF.

DNA for the CDR3: TGTGCCAGCAGGGACAGTTTATTGTCCTACGAGCAGTACTTC. It encodes CASRDSLLSYEQYF. This chain links TRBV14 with TRBJ2-7; D might be TRBD1 (6 bases). CDR3 length: 14 amino acids. CDR1 and CDR2 from the germline V gene are SGHDN and FVKESK. Between the trimmed V and J ends, which lost 6 bases and 1 base, there was a span of 13 bases.

CDR3 nucleotide sequence: TGTGCCAGCAGCTTGGAGACGGGGGGGACCCAGTACTTC. It is translated as CASSLETGGTQYF. The chain combines TRBV5-6 with TRBJ2-5; TRBD2 aligns across 7 bases. The CDR3 is 13 amino acids. CDR1 and CDR2 (germline): SGHDT, YYEEEE. The V segment lost 0 bases and the J segment 7 bases; nucleotides outside the gene matches: 3.

This chain links TRBV5-1 with TRBJ2-3; TRBD2 matches 8 bases. CDR3 length: 14 residues. The germline CDR1 and CDR2 sequences are SGHRS and YFSETQ. J lost 5 bases, V lost 6 bases, and 8 bases had no gene match. CDR3 region: CASNTGGAEDTQYF. CDR3 nucleotide sequence: TGCGCCAGCAATACGGGGGGGGCTGAAGATACGCAGTATTTT.

A word on this clone: Relative to the germline gene, one junction end is altered; a read error may explain this. The J gene is TRBJ1-1, the V gene TRBV7-9, with 7 nucleotides matching TRBD1. The CDR3 spans 16 residues. The germline CDR1 and CDR2 sequences are SEHNR and FQNEAQ (reference sequence). CDR3 sequence reads: CSSSSQDRYPPHEAFF. The CDR3 nucleotides are TGTTCCAGCAGCTCCCAGGACAGGTACCCGCCCCATGAAGCTTTCTTT.

The J gene is TRBJ1-5, the V gene TRBV19; no reliable D call. Per the germline V gene, CDR1 is LNHDA and CDR2 is SQIVND (reference sequence). V was shortened by 8 bases and J by 0 bases, with 14 bases between the two germline ends. The CDR3 spans 15 residues. Here the CDR3 DNA reads TGTGCCAGTGCGGGAACACCAGTTAGCAATCAGCCCCAGCATTTT. Its protein is CASAGTPVSNQPQHF.

The chain links TRBV11-2 to TRBJ1-1; D uncertain. V lost 6 bases to trimming and J lost 1 base, with 9 bases between them. This CDR3 is 13 amino acids long. Germline loops: CDR1 SGHAT, CDR2 FQNNGV. The CDR3, as DNA: TGTGCCAGCAGACAAACAAGGAACACTGAAGCTTTCTTT. Translation: CASRQTRNTEAFF.

A few counts support this clone. The gene calls are TRBV7-2 and TRBJ1-2; D perhaps matches TRBD1 (6 bases). V lost 3 bases and J lost 8, with 10 bases in between. This CDR3 has 12 residues. The germline V gene encodes CDR1 SGHTA and CDR2 FQGNSA. CDR3 sequence (DNA): TGTGCCAGCAGCTTCCACAGGGCGGGCTACACCTTC. This translates into CASSFHRAGYTF. The full variable domain, rest sourced from reference TRBV7-2 and TRBJ1-2, is GAGVSQSPSNKVTEKGKDVELRCDPISGHTALYWYRQSLGQGLEFLIYFQGNSAPDKSGLPSDRFSAERTGGSVSTLTIQRTQQEDSAVYLCASSFHRAGYTFGSGTRLTVV.

The chain links TRBV2 to TRBJ2-7; no clear D gene. Germline V gene data show CDR1 as SNHLY and CDR2 as FYNNEI. Between the trimmed V and J ends, which lost 7 bases and 1 base, there was a span of 17 bases. CDR3 size: 15 residues. CDR3 DNA sequence: TGTGCCAGCACCCCATGGTCGGGTGAATCCTACGAGCAGTACTTC. It yields the protein CASTPWSGESYEQYF. The complete variable domain, with remaining parts taken from reference TRBV2 and TRBJ2-7, reads EPEVTQTPSHQVTQMGQEVILRCVPISNHLYFYWYRQILGQKVEFLVSFYNNEISEKSEIFDDQFSVERPDGSNFTLKIRSTKLEDSAMYFCASTPWSGESYEQYFGPGTRLTVT.

The chain joins TRBV20-1 to TRBJ1-1; tentatively, D is TRBD1 (6 bases). CDR1 and CDR2 from the germline V gene are DFQATT and SNEGSKA (reference sequence). The V and J ends lost 1 base and 6 bases respectively, with 6 bases between them. The CDR3 length is 11 residues. The CDR3 reads CSARGTAEAFF. DNA of the CDR3: TGCAGTGCTAGAGGGACAGCTGAAGCTTTCTTT.

The chain has TRBV4-1 and TRBJ2-5; tentative D call: TRBD1 (6 bases). This CDR3 region has 15 residues. V was clipped by 6 bases and J by 5 bases, with 19 bases between them. The germline CDR1 and CDR2 sequences are MGHRA and YSYEKL. CDR3 loop: CASSSRQVERETQYF. DNA of the CDR3: TGCGCCAGCAGTTCCCGACAGGTTGAAAGGGAGACCCAGTACTTC.

This chain uses TRBV28 with TRBJ1-1; unclear D gene. The CDR3 contains 13 residues. Trimming took 2 bases from V and 0 from J, leaving 4 bases between them. Germline loops: CDR1 MDHEN, CDR2 SYDVKM. In nucleotides, the CDR3 is TGTGCCAGCAGTTTAGAGATGAACACTGAAGCTTTCTTT. Translation gives CASSLEMNTEAFF. Variable domain in full (rest from reference TRBV28 and TRBJ1-1): DVKVTQSSRYLVKRTGEKVFLECVQDMDHENMFWYRQDPGLGLRLIYFSYDVKMKEKGDIPEGYSVSREKKERFSLILESASTNQTSMYLCASSLEMNTEAFFGQGTRLTVV.

This chain uses TRBV4-3 with TRBJ2-5; 10 bases agree with TRBD2. V lost 3 bases, J lost 6 bases, and 7 bases stayed unmatched. The CDR3 is made up of 15 amino acids. The germline gives CDR1 LGHNA, CDR2 YSLEER. CDR3 amino acids: CASSQAASGGQTQYF. Written as DNA, the CDR3 is TGCGCCAGCAGCCAGGCGGCTAGCGGGGGTCAGACCCAGTACTTC.

This clone was recorded a few times. V is TRBV5-1 and J is TRBJ2-7, with 8 bases aligning to TRBD2. CDR1 and CDR2 (germline): SGHRS, YFSETQ. This CDR3 spans 13 amino acids. Trimming cost V 5 bases and J 5 bases; bases outside gene matches: 6. CDR3 protein: CASRQAGGDEQYF. CDR3 DNA: TGCGCCAGCAGACAGGCGGGAGGTGACGAGCAGTACTTC.

This clone came up once. J is TRBJ1-1 and V is TRBV27, with D uncertain. This CDR3 contains 11 residues. Germline-derived CDR1 and CDR2 are MNHEY and SMNVEV (reference sequence). V was cut by 7 bases and J by 5 bases, with 8 bases left in between. The CDR3, as DNA: TGTGCCAGCATGGGAGGGACTGAAGCTTTCTTT. Its protein product is CASMGGTEAFF.

This clone was seen once. The chain couples TRBV6-5 to TRBJ2-5; 8 bases match TRBD1. With the DNA end fitting TRBJ2-7 better, the J assignment may be wrong. This CDR3 has 13 residues. Germline assignment: CDR1 MNHEY and CDR2 SVGAGI. The CDR3 sequence: CASSPGDRYEQYF. The CDR3 DNA is TGTGCCAGCAGCCCGGGGGACAGGTACGAGCAGTACTTC.

This chain connects TRBV19 to TRBJ2-1; no firm D call. CDR3 size: 15 residues. Germline V gene data show CDR1 as LNHDA and CDR2 as SQIVND (reference sequence). With 1 base removed from V and 2 bases from J, the gap between germline ends came to 9 bases. CDR3 in DNA: TGTGCCAGTAGTATAGCTCTACAGACCTACAATGAGCAGTTCTTC. It encodes CASSIALQTYNEQFF.

The chain joins TRBV9 to TRBJ2-3; the D is unclear. Germline assignment: CDR1 SGDLS and CDR2 YYNGEE. CDR3 length: 13 residues. Trimming removed 0 bases at V and 6 bases at J, with 8 bases between. The CDR3 spells CASSVGAADTQYF. The CDR3, as DNA: TGTGCCAGCAGCGTAGGGGCCGCGGATACGCAGTATTTT.

The V call is TRBV19, the J call TRBJ1-5; D not resolved. The V gene's germline CDR1 is LNHDA and CDR2 SQIVND (reference sequence). This CDR3 is built from 12 residues. V was shortened by 5 bases and J by 2 bases, with 4 bases between the two germline ends. CDR3 residues: CASSRGNQPQHF. The CDR3 DNA sequence: TGTGCCAGTAGTCGAGGCAATCAGCCCCAGCATTTT.

The chain combines TRBV13 with TRBJ1-2; tentatively, D is TRBD1 (6 bases). This CDR3 is built from 15 residues. The V gene's germline CDR1 is PRHDT and CDR2 FYEKMQ (reference sequence). The ends were cut back, 5 bases at V and 8 bases at J, with 21 bases in the middle. The CDR3, as DNA: TGTGCCAGCAGCCCCGGGACAAACACAAATCGAGGCTACACCTTC. This translates into CASSPGTNTNRGYTF. The variable domain in full, with the rest retrieved from reference TRBV13 and TRBJ1-2, is AAGVIQSPRHLIKEKRETATLKCYPIPRHDTVYWYQQGPGQDPQFLISFYEKMQSDKGSIPDRFSAQQFSDYHSELNMSSLELGDSALYFCASSPGTNTNRGYTFGSGTRLTVV.

The chain joins TRBV7-2 to TRBJ2-7; 8 bases line up with TRBD2. This CDR3 region has 14 residues. V lost 5 bases, J lost 9 bases, and 12 bases stayed unmatched. From germline, CDR1 is SGHTA and CDR2 FQGNSA. This CDR3 reads CASSRGGTATGQYF. Written as DNA, the CDR3 is TGTGCCAGCAGCCGGGGGGGGACGGCTACGGGGCAGTACTTC.

About this clone itself: The sample contains more than one DNA sequence encoding this CDR3. J is TRBJ1-1 and V is TRBV5-1, with TRBD1 matching over 7 bases. V was pared by 4 bases and J by 1 base, with 4 bases of the junction left unmatched. Germline assignment: CDR1 SGHRS and CDR2 YFSETQ. The CDR3 runs to 14 residues. The CDR3 nucleotides read TGCGCCAGCAGCGGGCAGGGGGGGAACACTGAAGCTTTCTTT. Translating gives CASSGQGGNTEAFF.

This rearrangement joins TRBV28 to TRBJ1-5; D is possibly TRBD1 (5 bases). This CDR3 spans 13 amino acids. V gave up 6 bases and J gave up 2 bases, with 8 bases separating them. Germline CDR1 reads MDHEN; CDR2 reads SYDVKM. The CDR3 DNA is TGTGCCAGCAGCTGGGGGGGCAATCAGCCCCAGCATTTT. Protein sequence: CASSWGGNQPQHF.

The chain recombines TRBV29-1 with TRBJ2-3; 9 bases are a match to TRBD2. V shed 7 bases and J 0 bases; nucleotides not matched to a gene: 5. The CDR3 consists of 14 residues. Germline CDR1 SQVTM, CDR2 ANQGSEA. The CDR3 nucleotides are TGCAGCGGAGGCGCGGGGGGGAGCACAGATACGCAGTATTTT. It yields the protein CSGGAGGSTDTQYF.

V is TRBV12-5 and J is TRBJ2-5; D is unresolved. The DNA end favors TRBJ2-7, so the J call may be wrong. The CDR3 is 16 amino acids. CDR1 and CDR2 from the germline V gene are LGHNT and FRNRAP. In DNA, the CDR3 is TGTGCTAGTGGTCCGCCCGATGGTAGTTTCTCCTACGAGCAGTACTTC. It yields the protein CASGPPDGSFSYEQYF.